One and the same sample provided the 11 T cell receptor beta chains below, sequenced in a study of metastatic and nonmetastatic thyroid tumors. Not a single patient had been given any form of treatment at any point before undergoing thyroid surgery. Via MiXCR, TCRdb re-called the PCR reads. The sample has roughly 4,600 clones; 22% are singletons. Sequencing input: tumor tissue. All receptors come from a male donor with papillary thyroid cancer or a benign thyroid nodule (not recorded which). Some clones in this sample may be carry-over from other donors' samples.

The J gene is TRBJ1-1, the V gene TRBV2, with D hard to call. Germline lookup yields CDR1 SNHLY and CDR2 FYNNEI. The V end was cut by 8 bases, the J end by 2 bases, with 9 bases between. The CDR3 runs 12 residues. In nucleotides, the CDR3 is TGTGCCAGCCGTCGAGTAAACACTGAAGCTTTCTTT. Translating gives CASRRVNTEAFF.

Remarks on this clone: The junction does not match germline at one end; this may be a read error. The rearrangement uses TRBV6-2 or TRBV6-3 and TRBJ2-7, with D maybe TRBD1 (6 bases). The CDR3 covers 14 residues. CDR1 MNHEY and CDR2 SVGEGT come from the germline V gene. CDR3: CTSSPRWGPYEQYF. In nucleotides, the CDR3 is TGTACCAGCAGCCCCCGGTGGGGGCCTTACGAGCAGTACTTC.

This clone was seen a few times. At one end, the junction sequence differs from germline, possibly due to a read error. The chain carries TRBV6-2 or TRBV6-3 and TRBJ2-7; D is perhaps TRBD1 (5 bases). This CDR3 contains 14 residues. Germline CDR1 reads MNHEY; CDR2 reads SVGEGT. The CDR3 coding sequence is TGTTCCAGCAGCCACCTGGACCCCAGGGACGAGCAGTACTTC. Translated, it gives CSSSHLDPRDEQYF.

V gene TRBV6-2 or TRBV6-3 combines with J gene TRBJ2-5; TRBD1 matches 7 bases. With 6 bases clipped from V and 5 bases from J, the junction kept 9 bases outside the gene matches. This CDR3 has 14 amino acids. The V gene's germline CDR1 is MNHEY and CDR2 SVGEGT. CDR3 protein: CASREQGRRETQYF. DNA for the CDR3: TGTGCCAGCAGGGAACAGGGGCGCCGGGAGACCCAGTACTTC.

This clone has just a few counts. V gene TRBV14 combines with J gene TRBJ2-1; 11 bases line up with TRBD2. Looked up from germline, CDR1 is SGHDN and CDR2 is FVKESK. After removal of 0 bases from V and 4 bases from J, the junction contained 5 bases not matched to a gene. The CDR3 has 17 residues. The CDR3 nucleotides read TGTGCCAGCAGCCAAGAGCTAGCGGGAGGTCCTTACAATGAGCAGTTCTTC. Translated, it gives CASSQELAGGPYNEQFF. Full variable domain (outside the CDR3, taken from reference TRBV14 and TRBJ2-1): EAGVTQFPSHSVIEKGQTVTLRCDPISGHDNLYWYRRVMGKEIKFLLHFVKESKQDESGMPNNRFLAERTGGTYSTLKVQPAELEDSGVYFCASSQELAGGPYNEQFFGPGTRLTVL.

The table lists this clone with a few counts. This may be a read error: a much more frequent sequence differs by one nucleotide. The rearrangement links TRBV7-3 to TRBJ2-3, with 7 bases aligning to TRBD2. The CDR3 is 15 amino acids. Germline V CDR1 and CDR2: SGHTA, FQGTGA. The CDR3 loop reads CAISSPGTNTDTQYF. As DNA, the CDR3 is TGTGCCATCAGCTCCCCCGGGACTAACACAGATACGCAGTATTTT.

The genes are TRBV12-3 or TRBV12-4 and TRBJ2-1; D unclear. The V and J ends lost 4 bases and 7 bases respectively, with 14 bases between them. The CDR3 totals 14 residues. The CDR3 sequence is CASSSRLDGNEQFF. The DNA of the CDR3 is TGTGCCAGCAGTTCCAGACTGGACGGGAATGAGCAGTTCTTC.

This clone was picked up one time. The CDR3 spells CASSEGGQGWADTQYF. DNA of the CDR3: TGTGCCAGCAGTGAAGGGGGACAGGGGTGGGCAGATACGCAGTATTTT. V and J are TRBV2 and TRBJ2-3, with TRBD1 matching over 10 bases. V shed 1 base and J 4 bases; nucleotides not matched to a gene: 5. The CDR3 length is 16 residues. Germline loops: CDR1 SNHLY, CDR2 FYNNEI.

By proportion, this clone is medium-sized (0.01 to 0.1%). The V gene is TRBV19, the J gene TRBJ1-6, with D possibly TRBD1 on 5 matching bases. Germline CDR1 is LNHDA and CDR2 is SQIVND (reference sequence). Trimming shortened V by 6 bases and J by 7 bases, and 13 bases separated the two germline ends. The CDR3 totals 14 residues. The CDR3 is CASRRDPRNSPLHF. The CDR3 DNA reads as TGTGCCAGTAGAAGGGACCCCAGAAATTCACCCCTCCACTTT.

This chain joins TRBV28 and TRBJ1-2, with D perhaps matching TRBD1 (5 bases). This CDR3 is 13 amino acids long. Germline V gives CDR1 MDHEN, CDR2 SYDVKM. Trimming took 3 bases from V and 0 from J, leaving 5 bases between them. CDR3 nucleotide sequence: TGTGCCAGCAGTTTGGACACTAACTATGGCTACACCTTC. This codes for CASSLDTNYGYTF.

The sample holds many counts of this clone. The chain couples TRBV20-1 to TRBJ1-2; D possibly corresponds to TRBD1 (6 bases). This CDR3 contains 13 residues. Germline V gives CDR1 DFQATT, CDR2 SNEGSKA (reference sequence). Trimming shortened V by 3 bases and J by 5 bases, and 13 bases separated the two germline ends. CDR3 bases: TGCAGTGCTAGTGGCGACAGGCTTTATGGCTACACCTTC. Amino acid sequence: CSASGDRLYGYTF.